This is a list of T cell receptor beta chains from one sample in a study of T cells in Graves' hyperthyroidism and ophthalmopathy. Each CDR3 protein is one row after TCRdb ran MiXCR on the multiplex PCR reads. The sample records 530,000 or so distinct CDR3 sequences, approximately 44% being singletons. The sample taken for sequencing was peripheral blood or thyroid tissue (not recorded which). The receptors derive from a woman aged 18-29 years with Graves' hyperthyroidism. CDR3s include the opening cysteine and the closing phenylalanine or tryptophan. The order of the fields is clone size, J gene, D gene, CDR3 length, V gene, CDR3 protein, CDR3 DNA. The D gene is left open where the match is weak. Rows give clone size only sometimes, using once, few, many, or a class for an expanded clone.

clone_size: -; j_call: TRBJ1-2; d_call: TRBD1; cdr3_length: 14; v_call: TRBV10-3; cdr3_aa: CAISVTGSDYGYTF; cdr3_nt: TGTGCCATCAGTGTGACAGGGAGCGACTATGGCTACACCTTC
clone_size: -; j_call: TRBJ2-7; d_call: TRBD1; cdr3_length: 13; v_call: TRBV27; cdr3_aa: CASRRTGRNEQYF; cdr3_nt: TGTGCCAGCAGAAGGACAGGGAGGAACGAGCAGTACTTC
clone_size: many; j_call: TRBJ2-7; d_call: -; cdr3_length: 13; v_call: TRBV5-8; cdr3_aa: CASSSGTWYEQYF; cdr3_nt: TGTGCCAGCAGCTCCGGGACTTGGTACGAGCAGTACTTC
clone_size: many; j_call: TRBJ1-2; d_call: -; cdr3_length: 15; v_call: TRBV19; cdr3_aa: CASRPFGQTNYGYTF; cdr3_nt: TGTGCCAGTAGGCCCTTTGGGCAGACGAACTATGGCTACACCTTC
clone_size: -; j_call: TRBJ1-5; d_call: -; cdr3_length: 14; v_call: TRBV12-3/TRBV12-4; cdr3_aa: CASRRRDGSETQHF; cdr3_nt: TGTGCCAGCAGGCGGAGGGATGGCTCGGAGACCCAGCATTTT
clone_size: -; j_call: TRBJ1-5; d_call: -; cdr3_length: 13; v_call: TRBV18; cdr3_aa: CASSPWENQLQHF; cdr3_nt: TGTGCCAGCTCACCGTGGGAGAATCAGCTCCAGCATTTT
clone_size: -; j_call: TRBJ2-1; d_call: TRBD2; cdr3_length: 14; v_call: TRBV20-1; cdr3_aa: CSASLFAGAHEQFF; cdr3_nt: TGCAGTGCTAGTTTGTTTGCGGGAGCGCATGAGCAGTTCTTC
clone_size: many; j_call: TRBJ1-5; d_call: -; cdr3_length: 15; v_call: TRBV15; cdr3_aa: CATQHRVYSNQPQHF; cdr3_nt: TGTGCCACCCAACACCGGGTCTATAGCAATCAGCCCCAGCATTTT
clone_size: -; j_call: TRBJ2-5; d_call: -; cdr3_length: 12; v_call: TRBV20-1; cdr3_aa: CSESGERETQYF; cdr3_nt: TGCAGTGAATCGGGGGAACGGGAGACCCAGTACTTC
clone_size: -; j_call: TRBJ1-2; d_call: -; cdr3_length: 11; v_call: TRBV29-1; cdr3_aa: CSLGSGYGYTF; cdr3_nt: TGCAGCTTGGGTTCGGGCTATGGCTACACCTTC
clone_size: many; j_call: TRBJ1-1; d_call: -; cdr3_length: 15; v_call: TRBV6-5; cdr3_aa: CASSYSAEMNTEAFF; cdr3_nt: TGTGCCAGCAGTTACTCGGCGGAGATGAACACTGAAGCTTTCTTT
clone_size: many; j_call: TRBJ1-1; d_call: -; cdr3_length: 14; v_call: TRBV10-3; cdr3_aa: CAISGRGESTEAFF; cdr3_nt: TGTGCCATCAGTGGTCGGGGTGAGAGCACTGAAGCTTTCTTT
clone_size: many; j_call: TRBJ2-7; d_call: -; cdr3_length: 11; v_call: TRBV24-1; cdr3_aa: CATLSDYEQYF; cdr3_nt: TGTGCCACACTCTCAGACTACGAGCAGTACTTC
clone_size: many; j_call: TRBJ1-2; d_call: -; cdr3_length: 15; v_call: TRBV18; cdr3_aa: CASSPPGGPSYGYTF; cdr3_nt: TGTGCCAGCTCACCACCGGGGGGGCCGAGCTATGGCTACACCTTC
clone_size: many; j_call: TRBJ2-5; d_call: TRBD2; cdr3_length: 14; v_call: TRBV7-2; cdr3_aa: CASSDSGSAETQYF; cdr3_nt: TGTGCCAGCAGCGATAGCGGGAGCGCAGAGACCCAGTACTTC
clone_size: -; j_call: TRBJ2-2; d_call: TRBD2; cdr3_length: 15; v_call: TRBV5-1; cdr3_aa: CASSFLAGFTGELFF; cdr3_nt: TGCGCCAGCAGCTTCCTAGCGGGTTTCACCGGGGAGCTGTTTTTT
clone_size: -; j_call: TRBJ1-6; d_call: -; cdr3_length: 16; v_call: TRBV6-2/TRBV6-3; cdr3_aa: CASSYRQPARNSPLHF; cdr3_nt: TGTGCCAGCAGTTACAGGCAGCCCGCACGAAATTCACCCCTCCACTTT
clone_size: -; j_call: TRBJ1-2; d_call: TRBD1; cdr3_length: 13; v_call: TRBV25-1; cdr3_aa: CASRGQGAGGYTF; cdr3_nt: TGTGCCAGCCGTGGGCAGGGGGCGGGGGGCTACACCTTC
clone_size: -; j_call: TRBJ1-1; d_call: -; cdr3_length: 13; v_call: TRBV6-6; cdr3_aa: CASSYYGPAEAFF; cdr3_nt: TGTGCCAGCAGTTACTATGGACCGGCTGAAGCTTTCTTT
clone_size: -; j_call: TRBJ2-5; d_call: -; cdr3_length: 12; v_call: TRBV15; cdr3_aa: CATSRYGETQYF; cdr3_nt: TGTGCCACCAGCAGGTATGGAGAGACCCAGTACTTC
clone_size: many; j_call: TRBJ2-5; d_call: -; cdr3_length: 13; v_call: TRBV27; cdr3_aa: CASSMGHQETQYF; cdr3_nt: TGTGCCAGCAGTATGGGGCACCAAGAGACCCAGTACTTC
clone_size: many; j_call: TRBJ2-5; d_call: -; cdr3_length: 15; v_call: TRBV19; cdr3_aa: CASSSGTHVGETQYF; cdr3_nt: TGTGCCAGTAGTTCCGGGACTCACGTAGGAGAGACCCAGTACTTC
clone_size: many; j_call: TRBJ1-5; d_call: -; cdr3_length: 12; v_call: TRBV7-9; cdr3_aa: CASGKQGQPQHF; cdr3_nt: TGTGCCAGCGGCAAACAGGGCCAGCCCCAGCATTTT
clone_size: -; j_call: TRBJ2-2; d_call: -; cdr3_length: 12; v_call: TRBV29-1; cdr3_aa: CSVGRLTGELFF; cdr3_nt: TGCAGCGTTGGCAGGCTCACCGGGGAGCTGTTTTTT
clone_size: -; j_call: TRBJ1-5; d_call: -; cdr3_length: 12; v_call: TRBV24-1; cdr3_aa: CARGSSNQPQHF; cdr3_nt: TGTGCTAGGGGTTCCAGCAATCAGCCCCAGCATTTT
clone_size: -; j_call: TRBJ1-5; d_call: -; cdr3_length: 15; v_call: TRBV4-3; cdr3_aa: CASSQDWTVNQPQHF; cdr3_nt: TGCGCCAGCAGCCAAGATTGGACAGTCAATCAGCCCCAGCATTTT
clone_size: few; j_call: TRBJ2-6; d_call: -; cdr3_length: 16; v_call: TRBV15; cdr3_aa: CATSRDGLEGANVLTF; cdr3_nt: TGTGCCACCAGCAGAGATGGTTTGGAAGGGGCCAACGTCCTGACTTTC
clone_size: -; j_call: TRBJ1-2; d_call: -; cdr3_length: 14; v_call: TRBV14; cdr3_aa: CASSQRRGRVGYTF; cdr3_nt: TGTGCCAGCAGCCAAAGAAGGGGCAGGGTTGGCTACACCTTC
clone_size: -; j_call: TRBJ2-7; d_call: TRBD1; cdr3_length: 14; v_call: TRBV5-1; cdr3_aa: CASSSTGTGNEQYF; cdr3_nt: TGCGCCAGCAGCTCGACAGGGACGGGGAATGAGCAGTACTTC
clone_size: -; j_call: TRBJ2-1; d_call: -; cdr3_length: 16; v_call: TRBV24-1; cdr3_aa: CATSDPTNGRQYEQFF; cdr3_nt: TGTGCCACCAGTGACCCGACAAATGGACGGCAATATGAGCAGTTCTTC
clone_size: many; j_call: TRBJ1-1; d_call: TRBD1; cdr3_length: 13; v_call: TRBV6-2/TRBV6-3; cdr3_aa: CASSYVGTAEAFF; cdr3_nt: TGTGCCAGCAGTTACGTTGGGACAGCAGAAGCTTTCTTT
clone_size: -; j_call: TRBJ2-5; d_call: TRBD1; cdr3_length: 13; v_call: TRBV20-1; cdr3_aa: CSAGTGSQETQYF; cdr3_nt: TGCAGTGCCGGGACAGGGAGTCAAGAGACCCAGTACTTC
clone_size: many; j_call: TRBJ1-6; d_call: -; cdr3_length: 13; v_call: TRBV20-1; cdr3_aa: CSARPPPRSPLHF; cdr3_nt: TGCAGTGCCCGGCCTCCACCCCGTTCACCCCTCCACTTT
clone_size: many; j_call: TRBJ2-2; d_call: -; cdr3_length: 13; v_call: TRBV12-3/TRBV12-4; cdr3_aa: CASSPGRNGELFF; cdr3_nt: TGTGCCAGCAGCCCTGGGCGTAACGGGGAGCTGTTTTTT
clone_size: -; j_call: TRBJ1-4; d_call: TRBD1; cdr3_length: 13; v_call: TRBV2; cdr3_aa: CASTAGTERKLFF; cdr3_nt: TGTGCCAGCACTGCCGGGACAGAACGAAAACTGTTTTTT
clone_size: once; j_call: TRBJ2-3; d_call: TRBD2; cdr3_length: 15; v_call: TRBV20-1; cdr3_aa: CSAPGLVDFVDTQYF; cdr3_nt: TGCAGTGCTCCCGGACTAGTGGATTTTGTAGATACGCAGTATTTT
clone_size: many; j_call: TRBJ1-2; d_call: -; cdr3_length: 13; v_call: TRBV7-9; cdr3_aa: CASRQGANYGYTF; cdr3_nt: TGTGCCAGCAGACAGGGAGCAAACTATGGCTACACCTTC
clone_size: -; j_call: TRBJ1-5; d_call: -; cdr3_length: 14; v_call: TRBV20-1; cdr3_aa: CSVSGTRLDQPQHF; cdr3_nt: TGCAGTGTTTCCGGGACGAGGTTGGACCAGCCCCAGCATTTT
clone_size: many; j_call: TRBJ2-7; d_call: TRBD2; cdr3_length: 13; v_call: TRBV29-1; cdr3_aa: CSVGASGPYEQYF; cdr3_nt: TGCAGCGTTGGCGCTAGCGGTCCCTACGAGCAGTACTTC